Listed below are T cell receptor beta chains from one sample, sequenced in a study of shared clonotypes between healthy human individuals. TCRdb keeps only in-frame clones here, not all; method: immunoSEQ multiplex PCR. The table includes 2 million to 2.5 million clones, 85% to 95% detected once. Source material: naive CD4+ T cells sorted from blood. The receptor set was obtained from a man aged 18 to 30 in good health. The CDR3 runs from the conserved cysteine through the conserved F or W. The order of the fields is CDR3 protein, CDR3 DNA, D gene, clone size, J gene, V gene. A D gene is named only where the DNA matches it firmly. Rows may omit the clone size; those that give it use once, few, many or a size class.

CDR3 protein: CASSVDPGGSVSTDTQYF; CDR3 DNA: TGTGCCAGCAGCGTAGACCCCGGAGGGTCGGTTTCCACAGATACGCAGTATTTT; D gene: NA; clone size: NA; J gene: TRBJ2-3; V gene: TRBV9
CDR3 protein: CASSPRTGGIVNQPQHF; CDR3 DNA: TGTGCCAGTAGTCCTAGGACAGGGGGGATCGTCAATCAGCCCCAGCATTTT; D gene: TRBD1; clone size: NA; J gene: TRBJ1-5; V gene: TRBV19
CDR3 protein: CASSHSWDEQFF; CDR3 DNA: TGCGCCAGCAGTCACAGCTGGGATGAGCAGTTCTTC; D gene: NA; clone size: NA; J gene: TRBJ2-1; V gene: TRBV23-1
CDR3 protein: CATSRERGGLYGYTF; CDR3 DNA: TGTGCCACCAGCAGAGAAAGAGGGGGGCTATATGGCTACACCTTC; D gene: NA; clone size: NA; J gene: TRBJ1-2; V gene: TRBV15
CDR3 protein: CASSSGLAFF; CDR3 DNA: TGTGCCAGCAGTTCAGGGCTAGCTTTCTTT; D gene: NA; clone size: few; J gene: TRBJ1-1; V gene: TRBV28
CDR3 protein: CASSGRDGLTNYGYTF; CDR3 DNA: TGTGCCAGCAGTGGCCGGGACGGCCTAACTAACTATGGCTACACCTTC; D gene: NA; clone size: NA; J gene: TRBJ1-2; V gene: TRBV2
CDR3 protein: CASSAGTYNSPLHF; CDR3 DNA: TGTGCCAGCAGTGCCGGCACCTATAATTCACCCCTCCACTTT; D gene: NA; clone size: NA; J gene: TRBJ1-6; V gene: TRBV6-6
CDR3 protein: CASRDRVWSPDTQYF; CDR3 DNA: TGTGCCAGCAGAGACAGGGTTTGGTCTCCAGATACGCAGTATTTT; D gene: TRBD1; clone size: NA; J gene: TRBJ2-3; V gene: TRBV28
CDR3 protein: CASSQGFTNNEQFF; CDR3 DNA: TGCGCCAGCAGTCAAGGTTTCACTAACAATGAGCAGTTCTTC; D gene: NA; clone size: NA; J gene: TRBJ2-1; V gene: TRBV23-1
CDR3 protein: CASSLGGSQSQPQHF; CDR3 DNA: TGTGCCAGCAGCTTGGGGGGTAGCCAATCCCAGCCCCAGCATTTT; D gene: NA; clone size: NA; J gene: TRBJ1-5; V gene: TRBV5-6
CDR3 protein: CASSGRPALRGYGYTF; CDR3 DNA: TGTGCCAGCAGTGGGCGGCCTGCACTCAGGGGTTATGGCTACACCTTC; D gene: NA; clone size: NA; J gene: TRBJ1-2; V gene: TRBV25-1
CDR3 protein: CATTSRDKASTGELFF; CDR3 DNA: TGTGCCACCACCAGCCGTGACAAGGCGAGCACCGGGGAGCTGTTTTTT; D gene: NA; clone size: NA; J gene: TRBJ2-2; V gene: TRBV15
CDR3 protein: CASSHPQGAPGELFF; CDR3 DNA: TGCGCCAGCAGCCACCCTCAAGGGGCCCCCGGGGAGCTGTTTTTT; D gene: NA; clone size: NA; J gene: TRBJ2-2; V gene: TRBV4-1
CDR3 protein: CAVRGGTEAFF; CDR3 DNA: TGTGCCGTTCGGGGAGGGACTGAAGCTTTCTTT; D gene: NA; clone size: NA; J gene: TRBJ1-1; V gene: TRBV10-3
CDR3 protein: CASSPGQGAYEQYF; CDR3 DNA: TGTGCCAGCAGTCCGGGACAGGGGGCCTACGAGCAGTACTTC; D gene: TRBD1; clone size: NA; J gene: TRBJ2-7; V gene: TRBV27
CDR3 protein: CASSVDGSRGGLTGELFF; CDR3 DNA: TGTGCCAGCAGCGTAGACGGCTCGCGGGGGGGCCTCACCGGGGAGCTGTTTTTT; D gene: TRBD2; clone size: NA; J gene: TRBJ2-2; V gene: TRBV9
CDR3 protein: CATSRIMTGGRQPQHF; CDR3 DNA: TGTGCCACCAGCAGAATAATGACAGGGGGCAGGCAGCCCCAGCATTTT; D gene: TRBD1; clone size: NA; J gene: TRBJ1-5; V gene: TRBV15
CDR3 protein: CASRWSGGNTGELFF; CDR3 DNA: TGTGCCAGTAGGTGGAGCGGGGGAAACACCGGGGAGCTGTTTTTT; D gene: TRBD2; clone size: NA; J gene: TRBJ2-2; V gene: TRBV19
CDR3 protein: CASSYLLAGVNEQFF; CDR3 DNA: TGTGCCAGCAGTTATCTCCTAGCGGGAGTCAATGAGCAGTTCTTC; D gene: TRBD2; clone size: NA; J gene: TRBJ2-1; V gene: TRBV6-5
CDR3 protein: CAISAGPNTEAFF; CDR3 DNA: TGTGCCATCAGTGCTGGTCCGAACACTGAAGCTTTCTTT; D gene: NA; clone size: NA; J gene: TRBJ1-1; V gene: TRBV10-3
CDR3 protein: CASSPLRGMIGATNEKLFF; CDR3 DNA: TGTGCCAGCAGTCCTCTCAGGGGTATGATAGGAGCAACTAATGAAAAACTGTTTTTT; D gene: NA; clone size: once; J gene: TRBJ1-4; V gene: TRBV27
CDR3 protein: CAWSDDRTRGYTF; CDR3 DNA: TGTGCCTGGAGTGATGACAGGACTAGGGGCTACACCTTC; D gene: NA; clone size: NA; J gene: TRBJ1-2; V gene: TRBV30
CDR3 protein: CASSYSWGSEQYF; CDR3 DNA: TGTGCTAGCAGCTACTCTTGGGGTAGCGAGCAGTACTTC; D gene: NA; clone size: NA; J gene: TRBJ2-7; V gene: TRBV7-7
CDR3 protein: CASKQRAGGTYNEQFF; CDR3 DNA: TGTGCCAGCAAACAGAGGGCAGGGGGCACCTACAATGAGCAGTTCTTC; D gene: TRBD1; clone size: once; J gene: TRBJ2-1; V gene: TRBV6-6
CDR3 protein: CAWNDEAGRQETQYF; CDR3 DNA: TGTGCCTGGAACGACGAGGCAGGCCGACAAGAGACCCAGTACTTC; D gene: NA; clone size: NA; J gene: TRBJ2-5; V gene: TRBV30
CDR3 protein: CASSWGPSTNSPLHF; CDR3 DNA: TGTGCCAGCAGTTGGGGACCGAGCACTAATTCACCCCTCCACTTT; D gene: NA; clone size: NA; J gene: TRBJ1-6; V gene: TRBV27
CDR3 protein: CAWSLGYSGNTIYF; CDR3 DNA: TGTGCCTGGAGTTTGGGGTACTCTGGAAACACCATATATTTT; D gene: NA; clone size: NA; J gene: TRBJ1-3; V gene: TRBV30
CDR3 protein: CAISESGGPYNEQFF; CDR3 DNA: TGTGCCATCAGTGAGTCTGGGGGGCCGTACAATGAGCAGTTCTTC; D gene: NA; clone size: NA; J gene: TRBJ2-1; V gene: TRBV10-3
CDR3 protein: CASSLGATYGYTF; CDR3 DNA: TGCGCCAGCAGTCTGGGGGCCACCTATGGCTACACCTTC; D gene: NA; clone size: NA; J gene: TRBJ1-2; V gene: TRBV10-2
CDR3 protein: CAWSRGQGQETQYF; CDR3 DNA: TGTGCCTGGAGTCGGGGACAGGGCCAAGAGACCCAGTACTTC; D gene: TRBD1; clone size: NA; J gene: TRBJ2-5; V gene: TRBV30
CDR3 protein: CASSVEGETQYF; CDR3 DNA: TGTGCCAGCAGCGTAGAAGGAGAGACCCAGTACTTC; D gene: NA; clone size: once; J gene: TRBJ2-5; V gene: TRBV9
CDR3 protein: CAWSNAGGLPLHF; CDR3 DNA: TGTGCCTGGAGTAACGCGGGCGGCTTACCCCTCCACTTT; D gene: NA; clone size: NA; J gene: TRBJ1-6; V gene: TRBV30
CDR3 protein: CASSDRDPEFQPQHF; CDR3 DNA: TGTGCCAGCAGCGACAGGGACCCAGAGTTCCAGCCCCAGCATTTT; D gene: TRBD1; clone size: NA; J gene: TRBJ1-5; V gene: TRBV2
CDR3 protein: CASRGTSGNTGELFF; CDR3 DNA: TGTGCCAGTAGGGGGACTAGCGGAAACACCGGGGAGCTGTTTTTT; D gene: TRBD2; clone size: NA; J gene: TRBJ2-2; V gene: TRBV19
CDR3 protein: CASSLTSGSRLETQYF; CDR3 DNA: TGCGCCAGCAGCTTGACTAGCGGGAGTCGTCTTGAGACCCAGTACTTC; D gene: TRBD2; clone size: NA; J gene: TRBJ2-5; V gene: TRBV5-1
CDR3 protein: CASGLGDRFDEQYF; CDR3 DNA: TGTGCTAGTGGTTTGGGGGACAGGTTTGACGAGCAGTACTTC; D gene: TRBD1; clone size: NA; J gene: TRBJ2-7; V gene: TRBV12-5
CDR3 protein: CATYGTGVPGANVLTF; CDR3 DNA: TGTGCCACCTACGGGACAGGGGTACCTGGGGCCAACGTCCTGACTTTC; D gene: TRBD1; clone size: NA; J gene: TRBJ2-6; V gene: TRBV11-1
CDR3 protein: CASSEGGVPYEQYF; CDR3 DNA: TGTGCCAGCAGTGAGGGGGGGGTCCCCTACGAGCAGTACTTC; D gene: TRBD2; clone size: NA; J gene: TRBJ2-7; V gene: TRBV6-1
CDR3 protein: CASSIRRSDRYTF; CDR3 DNA: TGTGCCAGCAGCATTCGACGGTCAGATCGCTACACCTTC; D gene: NA; clone size: NA; J gene: TRBJ1-2; V gene: TRBV7-2
CDR3 protein: CASSSGVYEQYF; CDR3 DNA: TGTGCCAGCAGCTCCGGAGTCTACGAGCAGTACTTC; D gene: NA; clone size: NA; J gene: TRBJ2-7; V gene: TRBV7-2
CDR3 protein: CASSLYSGFSYEQYF; CDR3 DNA: TGTGCCAGCAGTTTGTACTCCGGTTTCTCCTACGAGCAGTACTTC; D gene: NA; clone size: once; J gene: TRBJ2-7; V gene: TRBV28
CDR3 protein: CASSRSTFSYNEQFF; CDR3 DNA: TGTGCCAGCAGTAGGTCGACCTTCTCCTACAATGAGCAGTTCTTC; D gene: NA; clone size: once; J gene: TRBJ2-1; V gene: TRBV2
CDR3 protein: CASSATVNTEAFF; CDR3 DNA: TGCGCCAGCAGTGCGACAGTGAACACTGAAGCTTTCTTT; D gene: NA; clone size: NA; J gene: TRBJ1-1; V gene: TRBV10-1
CDR3 protein: CASSLGPPDGEKLFF; CDR3 DNA: TGCGCCAGCAGCTTGGGGCCGCCGGATGGTGAAAAACTGTTTTTT; D gene: NA; clone size: NA; J gene: TRBJ1-4; V gene: TRBV5-1
CDR3 protein: CASSPTTGGAETQYF; CDR3 DNA: TGTGCCAGCAGCCCGACGACAGGGGGCGCGGAGACCCAGTACTTC; D gene: TRBD1; clone size: NA; J gene: TRBJ2-5; V gene: TRBV7-6
CDR3 protein: CASSENQGETQYF; CDR3 DNA: TGTGCCAGCAGTGAGAATCAGGGGGAGACCCAGTACTTC; D gene: NA; clone size: NA; J gene: TRBJ2-5; V gene: TRBV2
CDR3 protein: CASRPAGSSYNEQFF; CDR3 DNA: TGTGCCAGCAGGCCAGCAGGGAGCTCCTACAATGAGCAGTTCTTC; D gene: NA; clone size: NA; J gene: TRBJ2-1; V gene: TRBV6-5
CDR3 protein: CASSETGNNSPLHF; CDR3 DNA: TGTGCCAGCAGTGAAACGGGGAATAATTCACCCCTCCACTTT; D gene: NA; clone size: NA; J gene: TRBJ1-6; V gene: TRBV6-1
CDR3 protein: CAWSGSLGDYGYTF; CDR3 DNA: TGTGCCTGGAGTGGGTCGTTGGGGGACTATGGCTACACCTTC; D gene: NA; clone size: NA; J gene: TRBJ1-2; V gene: TRBV30
CDR3 protein: CASGQEYGYTF; CDR3 DNA: TGTGCCAGCGGACAGGAATATGGCTACACCTTC; D gene: TRBD1; clone size: NA; J gene: TRBJ1-2; V gene: TRBV5-6
CDR3 protein: CASSYRQLSGANVLTF; CDR3 DNA: TGTGCCAGCAGTTACCGTCAGCTCTCTGGGGCCAACGTCCTGACTTTC; D gene: NA; clone size: NA; J gene: TRBJ2-6; V gene: TRBV6-8
CDR3 protein: CASTTVEAPGNTIYF; CDR3 DNA: TGTGCCAGCACCACAGTGGAAGCGCCTGGAAACACCATATATTTT; D gene: NA; clone size: NA; J gene: TRBJ1-3; V gene: TRBV11-2
CDR3 protein: CSVVVTRGYNEKLFF; CDR3 DNA: TGCAGCGTCGTGGTAACAAGAGGATATAATGAAAAACTGTTTTTT; D gene: NA; clone size: once; J gene: TRBJ1-4; V gene: TRBV29-1
CDR3 protein: CASSLEGQAQETQYF; CDR3 DNA: TGCGCCAGCAGCTTGGAAGGGCAGGCCCAAGAGACCCAGTACTTC; D gene: NA; clone size: NA; J gene: TRBJ2-5; V gene: TRBV5-1
CDR3 protein: CASSVQGTYNEQFF; CDR3 DNA: TGTGCCAGCAGCGTACAGGGAACCTACAATGAGCAGTTCTTC; D gene: NA; clone size: NA; J gene: TRBJ2-1; V gene: TRBV9